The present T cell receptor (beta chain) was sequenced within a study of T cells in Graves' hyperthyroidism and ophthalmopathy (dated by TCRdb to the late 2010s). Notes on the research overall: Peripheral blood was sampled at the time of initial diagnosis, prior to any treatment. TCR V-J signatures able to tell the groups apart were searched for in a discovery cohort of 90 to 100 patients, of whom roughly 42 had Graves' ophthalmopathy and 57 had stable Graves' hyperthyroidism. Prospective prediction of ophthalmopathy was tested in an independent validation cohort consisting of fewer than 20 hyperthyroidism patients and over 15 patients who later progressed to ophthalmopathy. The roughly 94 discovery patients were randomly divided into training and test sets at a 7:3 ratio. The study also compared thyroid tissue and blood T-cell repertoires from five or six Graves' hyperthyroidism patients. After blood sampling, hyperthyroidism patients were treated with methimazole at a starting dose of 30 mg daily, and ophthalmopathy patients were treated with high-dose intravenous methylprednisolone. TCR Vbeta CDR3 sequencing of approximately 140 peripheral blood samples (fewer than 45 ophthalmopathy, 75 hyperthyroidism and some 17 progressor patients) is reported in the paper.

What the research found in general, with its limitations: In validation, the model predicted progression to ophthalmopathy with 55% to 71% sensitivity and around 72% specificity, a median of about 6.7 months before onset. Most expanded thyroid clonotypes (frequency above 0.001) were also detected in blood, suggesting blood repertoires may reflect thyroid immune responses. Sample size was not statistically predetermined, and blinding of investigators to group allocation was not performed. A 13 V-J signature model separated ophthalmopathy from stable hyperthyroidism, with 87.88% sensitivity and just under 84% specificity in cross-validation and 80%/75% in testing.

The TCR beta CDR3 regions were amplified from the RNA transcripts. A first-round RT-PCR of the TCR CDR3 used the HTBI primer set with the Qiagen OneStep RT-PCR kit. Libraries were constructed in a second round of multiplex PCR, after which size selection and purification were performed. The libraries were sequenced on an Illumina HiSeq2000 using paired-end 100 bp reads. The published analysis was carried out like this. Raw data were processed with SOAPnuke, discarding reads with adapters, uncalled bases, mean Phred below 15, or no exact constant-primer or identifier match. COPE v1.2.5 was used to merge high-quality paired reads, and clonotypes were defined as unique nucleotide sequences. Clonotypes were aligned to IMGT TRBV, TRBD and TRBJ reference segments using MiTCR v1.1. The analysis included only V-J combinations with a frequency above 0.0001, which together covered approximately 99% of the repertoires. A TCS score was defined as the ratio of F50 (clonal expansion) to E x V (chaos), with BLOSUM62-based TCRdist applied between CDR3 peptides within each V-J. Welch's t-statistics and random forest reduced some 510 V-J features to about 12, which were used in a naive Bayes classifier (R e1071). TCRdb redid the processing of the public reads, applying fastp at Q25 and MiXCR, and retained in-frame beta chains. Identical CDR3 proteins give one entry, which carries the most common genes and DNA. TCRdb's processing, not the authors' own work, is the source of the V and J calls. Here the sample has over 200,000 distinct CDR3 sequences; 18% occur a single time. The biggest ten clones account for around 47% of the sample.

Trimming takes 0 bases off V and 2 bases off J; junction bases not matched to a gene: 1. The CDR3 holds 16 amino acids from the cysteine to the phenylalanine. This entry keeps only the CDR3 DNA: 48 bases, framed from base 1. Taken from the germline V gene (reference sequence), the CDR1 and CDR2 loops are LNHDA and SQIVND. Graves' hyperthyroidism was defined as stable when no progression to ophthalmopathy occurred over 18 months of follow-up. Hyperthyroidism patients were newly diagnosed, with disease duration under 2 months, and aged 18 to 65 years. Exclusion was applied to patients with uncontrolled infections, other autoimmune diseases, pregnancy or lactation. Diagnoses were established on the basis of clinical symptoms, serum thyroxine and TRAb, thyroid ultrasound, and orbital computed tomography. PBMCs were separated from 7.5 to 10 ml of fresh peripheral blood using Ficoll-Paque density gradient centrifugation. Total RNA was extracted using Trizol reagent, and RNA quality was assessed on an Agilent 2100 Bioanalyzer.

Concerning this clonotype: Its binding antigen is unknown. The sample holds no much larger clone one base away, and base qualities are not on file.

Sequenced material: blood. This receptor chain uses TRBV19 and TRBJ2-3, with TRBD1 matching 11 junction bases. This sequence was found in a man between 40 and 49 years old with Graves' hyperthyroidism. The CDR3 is CASSIEDRGPTDTQYF. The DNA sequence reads TGTGCCAGTAGTATAGAGGACAGGGGGCCCACAGATACGCAGTATTTT.